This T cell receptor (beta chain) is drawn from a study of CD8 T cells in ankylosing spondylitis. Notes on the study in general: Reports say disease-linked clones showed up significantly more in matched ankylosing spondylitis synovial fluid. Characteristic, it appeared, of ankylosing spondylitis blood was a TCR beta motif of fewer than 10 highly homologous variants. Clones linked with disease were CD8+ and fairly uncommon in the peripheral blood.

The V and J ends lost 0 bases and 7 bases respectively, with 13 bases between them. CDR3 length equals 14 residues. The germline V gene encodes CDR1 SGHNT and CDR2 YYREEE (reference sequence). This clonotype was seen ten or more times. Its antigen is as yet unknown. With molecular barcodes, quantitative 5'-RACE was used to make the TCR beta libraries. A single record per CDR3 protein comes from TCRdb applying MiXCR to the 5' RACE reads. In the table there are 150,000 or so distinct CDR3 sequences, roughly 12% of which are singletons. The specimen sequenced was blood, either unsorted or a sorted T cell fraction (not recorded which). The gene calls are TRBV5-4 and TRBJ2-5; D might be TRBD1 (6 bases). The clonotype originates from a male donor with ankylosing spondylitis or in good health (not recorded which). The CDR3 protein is CASSLEAGALTQYF. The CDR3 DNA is TGTGCCAGCAGCTTGGAGGCAGGGGCATTGACCCAGTACTTC. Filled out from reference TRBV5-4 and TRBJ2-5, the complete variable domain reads ETGVTQSPTHLIKTRGQQVTLRCSSQSGHNTVSWYQQALGQGPQFIFQYYREEENGRGNFPPRFSGLQFPNYSSELNVNALELDDSALYLCASSLEAGALTQYFGPGTRLLVL.